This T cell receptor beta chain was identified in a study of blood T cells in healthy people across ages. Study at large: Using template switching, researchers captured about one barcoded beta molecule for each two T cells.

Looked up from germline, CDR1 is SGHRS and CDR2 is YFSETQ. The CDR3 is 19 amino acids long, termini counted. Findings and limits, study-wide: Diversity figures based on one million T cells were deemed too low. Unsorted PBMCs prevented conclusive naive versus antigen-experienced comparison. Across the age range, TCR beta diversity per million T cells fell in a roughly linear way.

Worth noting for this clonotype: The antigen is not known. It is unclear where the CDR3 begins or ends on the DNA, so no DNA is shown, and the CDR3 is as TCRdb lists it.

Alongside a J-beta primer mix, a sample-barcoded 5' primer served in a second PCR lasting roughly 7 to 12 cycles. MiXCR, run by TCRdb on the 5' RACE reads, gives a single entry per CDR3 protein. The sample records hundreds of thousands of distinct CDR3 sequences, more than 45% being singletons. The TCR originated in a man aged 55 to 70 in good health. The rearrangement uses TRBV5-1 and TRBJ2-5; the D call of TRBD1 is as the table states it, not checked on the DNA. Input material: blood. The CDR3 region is CASSIYLCSVAGAQETQYF.